This TCR beta chain was captured by sequencing in a study of identical twins (dated by TCRdb to the mid-2010s). Regarding the study in general: To test whether fetal clonotypes persist, the study used deep sequencing on TCR alpha and beta repertoires from monozygotic twins, unrelated adults of various ages, and cord blood. To rule out contamination, replicate twin experiments were performed at different times with different library preparation protocols.

Of note for this clonotype: The antigen it recognizes is unknown. No clone much larger than this one lies a single base away; base qualities are absent.

Every donor in the study was a healthy Caucasian. Three pairs of female monozygotic twins, all aged about 18 to 29 years, made up the twin cohort. Positive isolation kits from Invitrogen were used to isolate CD4+ and CD8+ T cell populations. Broader findings and caveats from the paper: In monozygotic twins, recombination models systematically underestimated out-of-frame TCR alpha sharing, but the models matched the sharing seen between unrelated individuals. Because the same donors could not be followed over many years, conclusions were based on cross-sectional statistical analysis. Invariant T cells such as MAIT and iNKT could partly confound zero-insertion analyses, though diverse VJ usage argued against this for most clonotypes. Compared with coincidental sharing between unrelated individuals, out-of-frame TCR alpha sequences shared between twins showed an excess of sequences with low generation probability. Fewer insertions were carried by abundant cord blood beta clonotypes, a similar but weaker trend appeared in young adult naive repertoires, and no such trend appeared in memory repertoires. A weaker excess of twin sharing was found in beta out-of-frame sequences because the signal-to-noise ratio was lowered by fewer shared sequences.

The library relied on 5' RACE. The sequencer listed for this sample is Illumina HiSeq 2000. A universal primer binding site was introduced by template switching, and a unique molecular identifier was present in the final cDNA, enabling accurate counting of TCR cDNA molecules. Specific primers in the conserved constant-segment region were used to synthesize first-strand cDNA for TCR alpha and beta chains. To control for contamination, every cDNA library carried two barcodes: a SMART-Mk sample barcode plus Illumina barcodes. Two successive PCR steps introduced TruSeq adapter sequences along with Illumina sample barcodes. Sequencing of the TCR alpha and beta cDNA libraries was done on the Illumina HiSeq platform using custom primers. The published analysis was carried out like this. MiGEC was used to process raw reads and extract unique molecular identifiers, and MiXCR was used to find CDR3 positions. For each individual, recombination models were inferred using an EM algorithm with the repgenHMM and IGoR tools. The tcR package in R was used for shared clonotype analysis, with sharing normalized by the product of cloneset sizes. To study raw recombination without the effects of thymic and clonal selection, out-of-frame nonproductive sequences were analyzed. The public reads were quality trimmed at Q25 with fastp and then assembled into clones with MiXCR by TCRdb, keeping productive beta chains. Every entry covers one CDR3 protein and lists the most common genes and DNA from its rows. The V and J calls follow TCRdb's processing rather than the paper's. This sample gives over 500,000 distinct CDR3 sequences in total; less than 25% of them show up just once. Clones ranked in the top ten supply around 0.91% of the sample.

The CDR3 numbers 15 residues from cysteine through phenylalanine. Kept here is only the CDR3 DNA, which spans 45 bases and is read in frame from base 1. V and J lose 6 bases and 4 bases, and a span of 18 bases separates them. Looking up the germline V gene yields CDR1 MNHEY and CDR2 SVGAGI. These sequences were also reported in another study, on T cells expressing NK-cell markers. The second investigation adds: TCR beta-chain repertoires were profiled in sorted CD3+CD56+NKG2C+, CD3+CD56+NKG2C- and CD3+CD56-NKG2C+ T-cell subsets from several donors. Of the eight sequenced donors, seven were found to be HCMV-seropositive and one was found to be HCMV-seronegative. In several experiments an anti-gammadeltaTCR antibody was added to restrict sorting to alphabetaTCR-expressing T cells. For 6 or 7 donors, the dominant CD3+CD56+NKG2C+ clonotypes were among the top 10 CD8+ clonotypes and accounted for about 1.0-7.0% of CD8+ T cells. Those dominant clonotypes were again the most abundant among CD3+CD56-NKG2C+ cells in four donors, at about 25-65%. Whether the expanded NKG2C-expressing T cell clones were specific for HCMV antigens remained unclear. Randomly selected healthy volunteers, three men and five women, were used as the eight sequenced donors. A commercial ELISA kit detecting HCMV-specific IgG in serum was used to determine HCMV serostatus. MIGEC was used to demultiplex reads and group reads by UMI, and MiTCR was used to assemble and quantify clonotypes. To exclude erroneous sequences, only TCR cDNA sequences supported by at least two reads were retained. Downstream repertoire analysis used the tcR package, and clonotypes were matched across fractions by CDR3 nucleotide sequence plus V segment. VDJmatch was used to annotate antigen specificity against VDJdb, with one amino acid substitution in CDR3 permitted.

Sequencing input: CD4+ T cells sorted from blood. This chain is built from TRBV6-5 and TRBJ1-2, and perhaps TRBD1 as D gene, on 5 matching bases. The receptor's source is a woman under 30 in good health. The nucleotide sequence is TGTGCCAGCAGAAGCAAAGACAGAAGATCCTATGGCTACACCTTC. The translation is CASRSKDRRSYGYTF.